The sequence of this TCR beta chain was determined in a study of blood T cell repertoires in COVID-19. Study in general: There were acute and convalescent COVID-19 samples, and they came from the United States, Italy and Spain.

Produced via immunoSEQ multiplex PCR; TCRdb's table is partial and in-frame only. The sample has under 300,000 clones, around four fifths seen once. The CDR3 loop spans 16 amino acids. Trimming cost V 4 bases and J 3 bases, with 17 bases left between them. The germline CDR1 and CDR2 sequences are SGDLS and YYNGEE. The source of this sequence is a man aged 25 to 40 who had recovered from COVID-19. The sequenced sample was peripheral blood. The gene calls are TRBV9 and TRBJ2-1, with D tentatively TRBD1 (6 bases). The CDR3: CASSYTSLTGYNEQFF. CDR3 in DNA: TGTGCCAGCAGCTATACCTCCCTGACAGGCTACAATGAGCAGTTCTTC.